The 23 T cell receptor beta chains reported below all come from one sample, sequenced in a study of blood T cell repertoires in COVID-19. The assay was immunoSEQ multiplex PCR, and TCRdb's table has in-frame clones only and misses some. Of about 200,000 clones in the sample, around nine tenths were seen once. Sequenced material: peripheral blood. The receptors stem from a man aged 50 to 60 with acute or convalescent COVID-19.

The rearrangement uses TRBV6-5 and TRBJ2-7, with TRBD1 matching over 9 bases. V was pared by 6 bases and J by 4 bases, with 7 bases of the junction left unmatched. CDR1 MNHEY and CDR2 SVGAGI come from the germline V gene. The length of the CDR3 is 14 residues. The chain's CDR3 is CASSSGTGIYEQYV. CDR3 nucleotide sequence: TGTGCCAGCAGCTCCGGGACAGGGATATACGAGCAGTACGTC.

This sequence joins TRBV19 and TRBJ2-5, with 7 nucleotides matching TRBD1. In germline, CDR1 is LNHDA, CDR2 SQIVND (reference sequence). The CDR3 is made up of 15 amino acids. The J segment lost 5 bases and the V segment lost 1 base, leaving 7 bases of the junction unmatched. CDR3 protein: CASSIAQGIGETQYF. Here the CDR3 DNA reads TGTGCCAGTAGTATAGCACAGGGGATCGGGGAGACCCAGTACTTC.

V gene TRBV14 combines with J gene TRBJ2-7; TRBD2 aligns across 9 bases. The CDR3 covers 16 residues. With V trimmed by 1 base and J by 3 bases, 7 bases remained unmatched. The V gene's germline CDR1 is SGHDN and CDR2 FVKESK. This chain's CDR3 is CASSQGGLAGIYEQYF. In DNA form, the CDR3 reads TGTGCCAGCAGCCAAGGTGGGCTAGCGGGAATCTACGAGCAGTACTTC.

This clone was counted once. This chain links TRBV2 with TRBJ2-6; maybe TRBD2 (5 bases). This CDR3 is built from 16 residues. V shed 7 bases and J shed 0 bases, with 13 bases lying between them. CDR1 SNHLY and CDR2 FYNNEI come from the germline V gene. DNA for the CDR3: TGTGCCAGCAACTTAAGAGGACTCTCTGGGGCCAACGTCCTGACTTTC. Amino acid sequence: CASNLRGLSGANVLTF.

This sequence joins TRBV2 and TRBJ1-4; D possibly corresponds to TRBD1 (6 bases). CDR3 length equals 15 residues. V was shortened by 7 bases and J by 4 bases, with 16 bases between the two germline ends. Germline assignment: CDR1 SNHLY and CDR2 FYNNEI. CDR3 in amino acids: CASNWRRGGNEKLFF. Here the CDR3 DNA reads TGTGCCAGCAACTGGCGAAGGGGGGGTAATGAAAAACTGTTTTTT.

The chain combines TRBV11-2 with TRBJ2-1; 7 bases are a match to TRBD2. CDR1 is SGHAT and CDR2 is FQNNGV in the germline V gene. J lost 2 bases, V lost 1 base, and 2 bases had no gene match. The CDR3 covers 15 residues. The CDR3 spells CASSLGGSAYNEQFF. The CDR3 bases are TGTGCCAGCAGCTTAGGCGGGAGCGCCTACAATGAGCAGTTCTTC. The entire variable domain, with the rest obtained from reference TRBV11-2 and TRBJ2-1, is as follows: EAGVAQSPRYKIIEKRQSVAFWCNPISGHATLYWYQQILGQGPKLLIQFQNNGVVDDSQLPKDRFSAERLKGVDSTLKIQPAKLEDSAVYLCASSLGGSAYNEQFFGPGTRLTVL.

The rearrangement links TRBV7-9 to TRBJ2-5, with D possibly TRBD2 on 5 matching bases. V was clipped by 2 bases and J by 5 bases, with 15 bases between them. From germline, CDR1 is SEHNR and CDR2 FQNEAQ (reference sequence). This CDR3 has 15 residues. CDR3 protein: CASSLHPRGIETQYF. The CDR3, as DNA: TGTGCCAGCAGCTTACACCCGAGAGGGATCGAGACCCAGTACTTC.

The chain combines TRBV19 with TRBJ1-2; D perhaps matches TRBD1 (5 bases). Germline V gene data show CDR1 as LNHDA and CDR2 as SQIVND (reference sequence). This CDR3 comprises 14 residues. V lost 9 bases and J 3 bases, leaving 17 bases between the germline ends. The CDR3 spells CASTPQGFDYGYTF. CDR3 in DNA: TGTGCCAGCACACCTCAGGGATTTGACTATGGCTACACCTTC.

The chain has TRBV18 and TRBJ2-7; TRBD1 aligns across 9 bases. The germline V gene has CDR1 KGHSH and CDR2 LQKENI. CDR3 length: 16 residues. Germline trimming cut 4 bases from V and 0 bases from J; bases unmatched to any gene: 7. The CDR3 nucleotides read TGTGCCAGCTCACTAACCGGGACAGGGAGCTCCTACGAGCAGTACTTC. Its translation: CASSLTGTGSSYEQYF.

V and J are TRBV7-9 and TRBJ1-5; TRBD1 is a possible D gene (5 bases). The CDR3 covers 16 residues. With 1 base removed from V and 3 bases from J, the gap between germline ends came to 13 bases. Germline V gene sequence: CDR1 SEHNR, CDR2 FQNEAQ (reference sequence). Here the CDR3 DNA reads TGTGCCAGCAGCTTAGTCCTGTCGACAGACAATCAGCCCCAGCATTTT. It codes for CASSLVLSTDNQPQHF.

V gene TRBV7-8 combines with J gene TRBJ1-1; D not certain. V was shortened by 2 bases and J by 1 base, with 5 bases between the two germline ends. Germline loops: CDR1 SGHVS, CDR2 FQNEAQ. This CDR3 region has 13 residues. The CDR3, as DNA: TGTGCCAGCAGCTTAACACAGAACACTGAAGCTTTCTTT. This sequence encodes CASSLTQNTEAFF.

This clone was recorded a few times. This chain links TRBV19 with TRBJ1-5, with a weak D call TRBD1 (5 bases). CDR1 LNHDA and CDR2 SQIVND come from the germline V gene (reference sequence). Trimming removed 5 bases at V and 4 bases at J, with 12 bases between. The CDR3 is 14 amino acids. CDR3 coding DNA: TGTGCCAGTAGTTCTGACAGAGAGAATCAGCCCCAGCATTTT. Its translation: CASSSDRENQPQHF.

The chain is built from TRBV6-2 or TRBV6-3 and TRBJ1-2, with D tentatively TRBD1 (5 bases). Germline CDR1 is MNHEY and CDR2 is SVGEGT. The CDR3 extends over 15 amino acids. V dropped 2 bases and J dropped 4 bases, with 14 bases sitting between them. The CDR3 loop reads CASSYAGLLAYGYTF. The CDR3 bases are TGTGCCAGCAGTTACGCGGGACTCCTAGCCTATGGCTACACCTTC.

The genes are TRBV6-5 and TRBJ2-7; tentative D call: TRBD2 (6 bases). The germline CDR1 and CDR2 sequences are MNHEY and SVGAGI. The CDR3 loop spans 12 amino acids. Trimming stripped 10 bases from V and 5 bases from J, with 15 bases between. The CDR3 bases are TGTGCCACCCGCGGACCGGGGGACGAGCAGTACGTC. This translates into CATRGPGDEQYV.

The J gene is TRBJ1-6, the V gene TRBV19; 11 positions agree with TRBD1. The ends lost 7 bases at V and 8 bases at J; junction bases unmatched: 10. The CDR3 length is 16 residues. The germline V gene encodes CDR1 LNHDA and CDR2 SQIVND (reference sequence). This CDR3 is CASTPTGTGGHSPLHF. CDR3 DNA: TGTGCCAGTACCCCAACCGGGACAGGGGGGCATTCACCCCTCCACTTT.

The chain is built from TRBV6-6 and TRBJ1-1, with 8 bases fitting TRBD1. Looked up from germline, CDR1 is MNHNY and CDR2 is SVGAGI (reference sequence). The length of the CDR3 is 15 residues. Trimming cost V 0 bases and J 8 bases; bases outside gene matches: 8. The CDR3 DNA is TGTGCCAGCAGTTACTCGGGTAGGGGGACAGGCGAAGCTTTCTTT. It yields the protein CASSYSGRGTGEAFF.

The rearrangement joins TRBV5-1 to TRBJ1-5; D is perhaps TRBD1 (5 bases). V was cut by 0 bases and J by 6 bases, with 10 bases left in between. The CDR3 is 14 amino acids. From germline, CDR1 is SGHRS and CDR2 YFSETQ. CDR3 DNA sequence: TGCGCCAGCAGCTTGGGACAGTCGGGTCAGCCCCAGCATTTT. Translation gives CASSLGQSGQPQHF.

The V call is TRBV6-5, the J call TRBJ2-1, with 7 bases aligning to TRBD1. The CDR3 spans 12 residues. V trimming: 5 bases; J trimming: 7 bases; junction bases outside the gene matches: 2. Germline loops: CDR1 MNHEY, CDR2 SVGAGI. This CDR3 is CASSQDRNEQFF. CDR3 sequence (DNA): TGTGCCAGCAGTCAGGACAGGAATGAGCAGTTCTTC.

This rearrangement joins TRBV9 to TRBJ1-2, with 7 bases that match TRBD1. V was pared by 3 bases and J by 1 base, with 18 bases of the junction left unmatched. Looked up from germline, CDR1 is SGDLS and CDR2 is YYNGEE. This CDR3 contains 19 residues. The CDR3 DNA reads TGTGCCAGCAGCGAAAGCGGGGGGGACAGTCAACCCTTTAACTATGGCTACACCTTC. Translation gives CASSESGGDSQPFNYGYTF.

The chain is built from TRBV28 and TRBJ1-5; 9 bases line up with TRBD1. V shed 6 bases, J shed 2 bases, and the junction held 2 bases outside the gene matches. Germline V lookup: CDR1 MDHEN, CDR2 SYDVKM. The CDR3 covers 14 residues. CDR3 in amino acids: CASRRQGGNQPQHF. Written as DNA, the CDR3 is TGTGCCAGCAGACGACAGGGGGGCAATCAGCCCCAGCATTTT.

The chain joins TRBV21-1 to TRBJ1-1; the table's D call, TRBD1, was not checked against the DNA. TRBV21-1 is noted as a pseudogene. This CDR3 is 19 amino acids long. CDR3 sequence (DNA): TGTGCCAGCACCCACCGGGACAGGGGTGTTAGGGTGGGGAACACTGAAGCTTTCTTT. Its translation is CASTHRDRGVRVGNTEAFF.

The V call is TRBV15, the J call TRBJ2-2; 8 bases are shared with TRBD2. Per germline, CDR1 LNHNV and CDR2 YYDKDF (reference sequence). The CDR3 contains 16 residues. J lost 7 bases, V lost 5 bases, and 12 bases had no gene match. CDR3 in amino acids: CATSARPGLVVGELFF. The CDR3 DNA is TGTGCCACCAGCGCCCGGCCGGGACTAGTTGTCGGGGAGCTGTTTTTT.

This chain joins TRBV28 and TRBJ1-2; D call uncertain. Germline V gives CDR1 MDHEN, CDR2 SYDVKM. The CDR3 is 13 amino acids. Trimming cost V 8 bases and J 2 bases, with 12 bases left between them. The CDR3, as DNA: TGTGCCAGCGGGCAAACCGCGAACTATGGCTACACCTTC. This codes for CASGQTANYGYTF.